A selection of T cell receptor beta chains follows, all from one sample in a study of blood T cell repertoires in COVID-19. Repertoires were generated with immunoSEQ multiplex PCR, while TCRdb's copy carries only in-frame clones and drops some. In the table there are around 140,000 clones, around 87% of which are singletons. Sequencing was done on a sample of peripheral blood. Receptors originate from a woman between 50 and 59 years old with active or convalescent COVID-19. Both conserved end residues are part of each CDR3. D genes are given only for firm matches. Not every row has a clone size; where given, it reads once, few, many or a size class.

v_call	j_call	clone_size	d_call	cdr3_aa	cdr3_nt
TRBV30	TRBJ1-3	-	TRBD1	CAWDRGISGNTIYF	TGTGCCTGGGACAGGGGGATCTCTGGAAACACCATATATTTT
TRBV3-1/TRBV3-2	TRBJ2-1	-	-	CASSLVGGGQNEQFF	TGTGCCAGCAGCCTCGTGGGGGGAGGACAAAATGAGCAGTTCTTC
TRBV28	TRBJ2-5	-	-	CASMETETGSGETQYF	TGTGCCAGCATGGAAACGGAAACAGGGTCGGGAGAGACCCAGTACTTC
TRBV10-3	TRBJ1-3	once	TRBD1	CAGSTGEPSGNTIYF	TGTGCCGGGTCGACAGGGGAACCGTCTGGAAACACCATATATTTT
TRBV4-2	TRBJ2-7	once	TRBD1	CASSQEGTGSSYEQYF	TGTGCCAGCAGCCAAGAAGGGACAGGTAGCTCCTACGAGCAGTACTTC
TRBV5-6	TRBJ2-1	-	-	CASSLLSALKTYNEQFF	TGTGCCAGCAGCTTGCTGTCTGCGCTCAAGACTTACAATGAGCAGTTCTTC
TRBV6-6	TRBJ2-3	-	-	CASRSHTDTQYF	TGTGCCAGCAGGTCCCACACAGATACGCAGTATTTT
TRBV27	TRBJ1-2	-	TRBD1	CASSGTGRDSSNYGYTF	TGTGCCAGCAGCGGGACGGGGCGGGACAGCTCCAACTATGGCTACACCTTC
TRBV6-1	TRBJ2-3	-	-	CASSEEGDSWTDTQYF	TGTGCCAGCAGTGAGGAAGGGGATTCTTGGACAGATACGCAGTATTTT
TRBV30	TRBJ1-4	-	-	CAWSPTGEKLFF	TGTGCCTGGAGCCCCACAGGTGAAAAACTGTTTTTT
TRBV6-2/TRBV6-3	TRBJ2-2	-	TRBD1	CASSRDRQSGELFF	TGTGCCAGCAGCCGGGACAGGCAGTCCGGGGAGCTGTTTTTT
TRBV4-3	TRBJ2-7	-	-	CASSQEIQVAYEQYF	TGCGCCAGCAGCCAAGAGATCCAGGTCGCGTACGAGCAGTACTTC
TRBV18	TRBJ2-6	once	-	CASSPPGQGGLASGANVLTF	TGTGCCAGCTCACCACCAGGGCAGGGTGGTCTCGCGTCTGGGGCCAACGTCCTGACTTTC
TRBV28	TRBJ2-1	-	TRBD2	CASSFLAGSYNEQFF	TGTGCCAGCAGTTTTTTAGCGGGCTCTTACAATGAGCAGTTCTTC
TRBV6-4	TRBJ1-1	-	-	CASKTEDHMNTEAFF	TGTGCCAGCAAAACAGAAGACCACATGAACACTGAAGCTTTCTTT
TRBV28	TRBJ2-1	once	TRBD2	CASSPTSGSWTYQQFF	TGTGCCAGCAGCCCGACTAGCGGGAGCTGGACCTATCAGCAGTTCTTC
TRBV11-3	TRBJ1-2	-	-	CEKQDSTNYGYTF	TGTGAAAAACAGGACAGCACTAACTATGGCTACACCTTC
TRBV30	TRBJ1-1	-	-	CAWMGWGLINEAFF	TGTGCCTGGATGGGATGGGGGCTCATTAATGAAGCTTTCTTT
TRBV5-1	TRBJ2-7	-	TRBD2	CASSSVSGGAGEQYF	TGCGCCAGCAGCTCGGTCAGCGGGGGGGCCGGAGAGCAGTACTTC